Listed below are T cell receptor beta chains from one sample, sequenced in a study of blood T cell repertoires in COVID-19. Clones were read by immunoSEQ multiplex PCR, and TCRdb kept only the in-frame ones, dropping some. The data contain about 210,000 clones, around 90% of them seen just once; the ten biggest clones take up approximately 3%. Material for sequencing was peripheral blood. Source of these receptors: a man between 60 and 70 years old with acute or convalescent COVID-19. CDR3s include the opening cysteine and the closing phenylalanine or tryptophan. D genes are given only for firm matches. Expanded clones are given a class, and other clones once, few, many or no size at all.

v_gene	j_gene	abundance	d_gene	CDR3nt	CDR3aa
TRBV10-3	TRBJ1-5	NA	TRBD1	TGTGCCATCAGTACGACAGGGAATCAGCCCCAGCATTTT	CAISTTGNQPQHF
TRBV5-1	TRBJ1-6	NA	NA	TGCGCCAGCAGCTTGGACGGTTCCCGGTTTAGTCCCCTCCACTTT	CASSLDGSRFSPLHF
TRBV6-5	TRBJ2-7	NA	TRBD1	TGTGCCAGCAGTCGGGGACAGGGGGCTCGCGAGCAGTACTTC	CASSRGQGAREQYF
TRBV19	TRBJ2-4	once	TRBD2	TGTGCCAGTAGACCCCCCGGGGGGGACATTCAGTACTTC	CASRPPGGDIQYF
TRBV7-9	TRBJ2-5	NA	TRBD2	TGTGCCAGCAGCTTAAGGCTAGCGGGGAGCCAAGAGACCCAGTACTTC	CASSLRLAGSQETQYF
TRBV28	TRBJ1-5	NA	TRBD1	TGTGCCAGCAGTCGGGGCAGGGGGATGCAGCCCCAGCATTTT	CASSRGRGMQPQHF
TRBV6-2/TRBV6-3	TRBJ1-1	NA	TRBD1	TGTGCCAGCAGTTACGCGGGACAGGGAACTGAAGCTTTCTTT	CASSYAGQGTEAFF
TRBV27	TRBJ2-7	NA	TRBD1	TGTGCCAGCAGGCTACCGGGACAGGGGTCCAAGGCCTACGAGCAGTACTTC	CASRLPGQGSKAYEQYF
TRBV5-4	TRBJ2-2	NA	NA	TGTGCCAGCACGAGAGGAAACACCGGGGAGCTGTTTTTT	CASTRGNTGELFF
TRBV28	TRBJ2-1	NA	TRBD2	TGTGCCAGTTCGCCGACTAGCGGGAACTACAATGAGCAGTTCTTC	CASSPTSGNYNEQFF
TRBV19	TRBJ2-3	once	TRBD1	TGTGCCAGTAGTATAGGTTCCCGACAGGGTTGGACAGATACGCAGTATTTT	CASSIGSRQGWTDTQYF
TRBV6-6	TRBJ2-3	once	TRBD1	TGTGCCAGCAGTAAAGACAGGGTACGCACAGATACGCAGTATTTT	CASSKDRVRTDTQYF
TRBV5-8	TRBJ1-5	NA	TRBD1	TGTGCCAGCAGCAACGGACAGGGCATAAATCAGCCCCAGCATTTT	CASSNGQGINQPQHF
TRBV5-1	TRBJ1-2	once	TRBD1	TGCGCCAGCAGCCTCCGGGACAGCCCTCCTCTCTACACCTTC	CASSLRDSPPLYTF
TRBV5-1	TRBJ1-5	NA	NA	TGCGCCGGAGAGTCAGGGCAGGGGTGGAGCAATCAGCCCCAGCATTTT	CAGESGQGWSNQPQHF
TRBV25-1	TRBJ1-2	once	NA	TGTGCCAGCAGTGAATATTCGTCGGGGGGTGGCTACACCTTC	CASSEYSSGGGYTF
TRBV6-2/TRBV6-3	TRBJ1-5	few	TRBD1	TGTGCCAGCAGTTACTGGTTGGGGACAGGTAATCAGCCCCAGCATTTT	CASSYWLGTGNQPQHF
TRBV7-2	TRBJ2-7	NA	NA	TGTGCCAGCAGCTTAATGACAGTTGGGCCCTACGAGCAGTACTTC	CASSLMTVGPYEQYF
TRBV3-1/TRBV3-2	TRBJ1-6	NA	NA	TGTGCCAGCAGCCAAGATCGGGGTTCCTATAATTCACCCCTCCACTTT	CASSQDRGSYNSPLHF
TRBV20-1	TRBJ1-1	NA	NA	TGCAGTGCTAGTGTCGGACAGAACACTGAAGCTTTCTTT	CSASVGQNTEAFF
TRBV7-2	TRBJ1-1	NA	TRBD1	TGTGCCAGCAGCTTCAATACAGGGGTGAACACTGAAGCTTTCTTT	CASSFNTGVNTEAFF
TRBV13	TRBJ2-7	NA	TRBD2	TGTGCCAGCAGCTTCACCCTCGGGAGGTCCCGGTACGAGCAGTACTTC	CASSFTLGRSRYEQYF